A single T cell receptor beta chain is shown here with its context. Gene and germline names: mouse. Some clones are missing from TCRdb's copy, which holds only in-frame ones; the method was immunoSEQ multiplex PCR. The sample holds 40,000 to 60,000 clones, about 73% seen once. The sample is drawn from a study of tissue T cells after allogeneic stem cell transplantation. The specimen was sorted cells pooled from one or two spleens. This sequence originates from a pool of C57BL/6 mice in good health.

The sequenced part of the CDR3 DNA is TGTGCCAGCTCTCTCGTGCAGGGGAACTCCGACTACACC. Its translation is CASSLVQGNSDYT. The complete CDR3 sequence is CASSLVQGNSDYTF. This chain connects TRBV12-1 to TRBJ1-2, with a possible D match to TRBD1 (6 bases). The CDR3 is cut off 1 residue early in the read; its end comes from the germline J gene. V gave up 0 bases and J gave up 2 bases, with 9 bases separating them. This CDR3 comprises 14 residues. CDR1 and CDR2 (germline): SGHSN, HYEKVE.